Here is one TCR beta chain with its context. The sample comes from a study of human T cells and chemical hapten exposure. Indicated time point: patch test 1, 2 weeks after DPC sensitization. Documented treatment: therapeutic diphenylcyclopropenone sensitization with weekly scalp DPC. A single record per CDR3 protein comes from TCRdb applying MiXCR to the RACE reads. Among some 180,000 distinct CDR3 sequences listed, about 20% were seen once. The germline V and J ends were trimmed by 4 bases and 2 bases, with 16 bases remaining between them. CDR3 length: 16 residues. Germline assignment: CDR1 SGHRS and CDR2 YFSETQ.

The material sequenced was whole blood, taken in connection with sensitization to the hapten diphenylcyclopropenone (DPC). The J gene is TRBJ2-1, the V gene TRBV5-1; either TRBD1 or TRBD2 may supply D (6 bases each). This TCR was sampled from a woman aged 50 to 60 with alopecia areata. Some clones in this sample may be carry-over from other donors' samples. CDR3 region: CASSLQGTGTYNEQFF. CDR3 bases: TGCGCCAGCAGCCTCCAGGGGACTGGAACCTACAATGAGCAGTTCTTC.